The sequence of this T cell receptor beta chain was determined in a study of T-cell memory formation after mild COVID-19. Findings and caveats of the study: Clones that contracted from day 15 to 85 had balanced CD4/CD8; later expanders were CD4+ biased. Memory cells collected pre-infection included some clones that later responded, suggesting cross-reactive memory joined. The study found contracting CD4+ clones mainly in CM and EM and contracting CD8+ clones in EMRA.

This clonotype has just a few counts. Its matching antigen is unknown. CDR3 size: 15 residues. Germline V gene sequence: CDR1 SGHTA, CDR2 FQGNSA. The V end lost 5 bases, the J end lost 6 bases, and 19 bases lay between the germline ends. The authors produced TCR alpha and TCR beta cDNA libraries with sample barcodes and UMIs by 5'RACE using constant-segment primers. One entry per CDR3 protein results from TCRdb running MiXCR on the 5' RACE reads. This table holds approximately 290,000 distinct CDR3 sequences, over 7% found once. The gene calls are TRBV7-2 and TRBJ2-5, with D unclear. The sequence was collected from a man in his late teens or twenties who had mild COVID-19 (a few samples of this study predate the infection). Cell type and time point are not known. The sample consisted of PBMCs or a T cell subset sorted from them (not recorded which). The CDR3: CASSAHPPSDQTQYF. The CDR3 nucleotides are TGTGCCAGCAGCGCCCATCCCCCGAGCGATCAGACCCAGTACTTC.